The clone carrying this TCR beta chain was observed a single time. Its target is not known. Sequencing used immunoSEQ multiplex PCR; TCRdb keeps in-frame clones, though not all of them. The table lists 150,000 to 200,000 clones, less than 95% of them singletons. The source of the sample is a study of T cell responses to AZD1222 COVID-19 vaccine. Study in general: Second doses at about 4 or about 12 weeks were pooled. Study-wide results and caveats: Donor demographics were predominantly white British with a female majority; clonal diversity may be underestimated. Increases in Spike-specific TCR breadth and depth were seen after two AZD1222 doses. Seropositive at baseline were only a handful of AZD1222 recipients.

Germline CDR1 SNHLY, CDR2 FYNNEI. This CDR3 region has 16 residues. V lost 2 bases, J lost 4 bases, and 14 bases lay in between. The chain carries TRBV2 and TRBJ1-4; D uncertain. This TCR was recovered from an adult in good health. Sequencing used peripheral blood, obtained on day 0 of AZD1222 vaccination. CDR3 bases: TGTGCCAGCAGTGAATATGCACGGCAGATTAATGAAAAACTGTTTTTT. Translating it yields CASSEYARQINEKLFF. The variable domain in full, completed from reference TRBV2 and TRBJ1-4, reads EPEVTQTPSHQVTQMGQEVILRCVPISNHLYFYWYRQILGQKVEFLVSFYNNEISEKSEIFDDQFSVERPDGSNFTLKIRSTKLEDSAMYFCASSEYARQINEKLFFGSGTQLSVL.